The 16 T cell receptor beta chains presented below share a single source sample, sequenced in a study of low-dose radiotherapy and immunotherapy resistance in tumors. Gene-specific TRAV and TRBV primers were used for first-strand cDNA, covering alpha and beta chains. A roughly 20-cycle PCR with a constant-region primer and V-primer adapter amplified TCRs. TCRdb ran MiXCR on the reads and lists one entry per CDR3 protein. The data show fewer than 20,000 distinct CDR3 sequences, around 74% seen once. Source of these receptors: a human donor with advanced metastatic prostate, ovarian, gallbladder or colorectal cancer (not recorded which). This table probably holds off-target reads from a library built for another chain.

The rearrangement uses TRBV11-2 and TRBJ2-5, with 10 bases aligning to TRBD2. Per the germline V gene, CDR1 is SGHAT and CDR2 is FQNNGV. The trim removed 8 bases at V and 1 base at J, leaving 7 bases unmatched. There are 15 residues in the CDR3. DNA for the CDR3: TGTGCCAGCGGTAACCGACTAGCGGGCCAAGAGACCCAGTACTTC. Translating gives CASGNRLAGQETQYF.

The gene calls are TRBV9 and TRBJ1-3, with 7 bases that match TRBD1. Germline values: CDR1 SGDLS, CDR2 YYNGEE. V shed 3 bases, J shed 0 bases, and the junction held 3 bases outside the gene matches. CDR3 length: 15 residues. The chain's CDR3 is CASSARTGSGNTIYF. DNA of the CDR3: TGTGCCAGCAGCGCCCGGACAGGCTCTGGAAACACCATATATTTT.

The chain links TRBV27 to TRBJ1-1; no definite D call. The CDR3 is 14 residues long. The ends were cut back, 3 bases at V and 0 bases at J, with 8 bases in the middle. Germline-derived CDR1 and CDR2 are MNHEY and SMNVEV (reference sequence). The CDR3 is CASSLYRMNTEAFF. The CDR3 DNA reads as TGTGCCAGCAGTTTGTATCGGATGAACACTGAAGCTTTCTTT.

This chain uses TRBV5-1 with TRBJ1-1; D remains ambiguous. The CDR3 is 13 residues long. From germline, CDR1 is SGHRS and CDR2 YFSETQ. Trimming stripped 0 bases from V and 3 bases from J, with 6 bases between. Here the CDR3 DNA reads TGCGCCAGCAGCTTGGGCGCAGACACTGAAGCTTTCTTT. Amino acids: CASSLGADTEAFF.

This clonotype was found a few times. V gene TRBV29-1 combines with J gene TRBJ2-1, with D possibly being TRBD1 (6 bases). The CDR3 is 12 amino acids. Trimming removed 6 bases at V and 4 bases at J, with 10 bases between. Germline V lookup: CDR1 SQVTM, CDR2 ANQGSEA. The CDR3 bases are TGCAGCGTGGAACAGGGTTACAATGAGCAGTTCTTC. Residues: CSVEQGYNEQFF.

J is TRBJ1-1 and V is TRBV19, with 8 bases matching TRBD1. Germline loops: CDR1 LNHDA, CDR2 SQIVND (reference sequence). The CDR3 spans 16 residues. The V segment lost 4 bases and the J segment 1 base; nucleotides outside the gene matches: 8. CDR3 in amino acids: CASSTGRGPRNTEAFF. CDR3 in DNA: TGTGCCAGTAGTACCGGCAGGGGGCCGAGGAACACTGAAGCTTTCTTT.

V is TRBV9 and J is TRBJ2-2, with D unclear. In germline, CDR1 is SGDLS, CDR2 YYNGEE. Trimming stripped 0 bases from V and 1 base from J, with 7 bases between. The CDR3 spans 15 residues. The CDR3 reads CASSVVGGNTGELFF. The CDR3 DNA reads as TGTGCCAGCAGCGTAGTTGGCGGGAACACCGGGGAGCTGTTTTTT.

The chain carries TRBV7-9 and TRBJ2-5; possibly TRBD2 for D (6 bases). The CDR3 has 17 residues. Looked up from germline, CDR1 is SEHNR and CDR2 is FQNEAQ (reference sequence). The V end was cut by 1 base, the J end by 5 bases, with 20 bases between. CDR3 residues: CASSLVSGGAGGETQYF. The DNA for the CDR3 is TGTGCCAGCAGCTTAGTTAGCGGAGGGGCCGGTGGGGAGACCCAGTACTTC. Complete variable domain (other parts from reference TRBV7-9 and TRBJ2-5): DTGVSQNPRHKITKRGQNVTFRCDPISEHNRLYWYRQTLGQGPEFLTYFQNEAQLEKSRLLSDRFSAERPKGSFSTLEIQRTEQGDSAMYLCASSLVSGGAGGETQYFGPGTRLLVL.

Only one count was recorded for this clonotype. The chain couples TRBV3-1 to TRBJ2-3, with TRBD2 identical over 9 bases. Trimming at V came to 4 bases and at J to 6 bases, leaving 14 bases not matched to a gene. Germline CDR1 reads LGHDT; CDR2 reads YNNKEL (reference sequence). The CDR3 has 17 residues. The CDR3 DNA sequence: TGTGCCAGCAGCCGAGACATTAGCGGGAGATCATCGGATACGCAGTATTTT. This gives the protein CASSRDISGRSSDTQYF.

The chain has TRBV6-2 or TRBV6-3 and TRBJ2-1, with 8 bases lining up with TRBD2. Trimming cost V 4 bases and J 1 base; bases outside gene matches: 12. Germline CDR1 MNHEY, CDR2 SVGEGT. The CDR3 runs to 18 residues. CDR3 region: CASSFHTGSGSSYNEQFF. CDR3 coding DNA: TGTGCCAGCAGTTTCCACACCGGGAGCGGGAGTTCCTACAATGAGCAGTTCTTC.

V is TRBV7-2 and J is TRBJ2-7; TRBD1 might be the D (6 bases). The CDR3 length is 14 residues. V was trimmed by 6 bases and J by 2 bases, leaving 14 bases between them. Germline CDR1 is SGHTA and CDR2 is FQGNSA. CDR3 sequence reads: CASSHREGAYEQYF. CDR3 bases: TGTGCCAGCAGTCACCGCGAGGGGGCCTACGAGCAGTACTTC. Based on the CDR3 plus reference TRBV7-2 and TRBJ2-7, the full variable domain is GAGVSQSPSNKVTEKGKDVELRCDPISGHTALYWYRQSLGQGLEFLIYFQGNSAPDKSGLPSDRFSAERTGGSVSTLTIQRTQQEDSAVYLCASSHREGAYEQYFGPGTRLTVT.

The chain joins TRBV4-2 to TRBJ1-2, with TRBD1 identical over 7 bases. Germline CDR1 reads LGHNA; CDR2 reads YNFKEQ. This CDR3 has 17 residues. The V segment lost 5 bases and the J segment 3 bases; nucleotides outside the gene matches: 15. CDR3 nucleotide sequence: TGTGCCAGCAGCAAGGCAGAAGGGCAGGGGGGAGACTATGGCTACACCTTC. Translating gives CASSKAEGQGGDYGYTF.

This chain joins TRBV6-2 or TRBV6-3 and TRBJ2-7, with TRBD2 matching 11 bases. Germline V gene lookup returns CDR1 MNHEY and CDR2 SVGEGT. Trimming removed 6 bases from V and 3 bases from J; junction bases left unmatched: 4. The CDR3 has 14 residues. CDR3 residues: CASSSGTSGYEQYF. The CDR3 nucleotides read TGTGCCAGCAGCTCCGGGACTAGCGGCTACGAGCAGTACTTC.

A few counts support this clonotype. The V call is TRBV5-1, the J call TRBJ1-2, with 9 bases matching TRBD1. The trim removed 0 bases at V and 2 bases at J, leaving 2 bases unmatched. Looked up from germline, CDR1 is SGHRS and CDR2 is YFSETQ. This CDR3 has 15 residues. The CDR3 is CASSLGGQGNYGYTF. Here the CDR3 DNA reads TGCGCCAGCAGCTTGGGAGGACAGGGGAACTATGGCTACACCTTC. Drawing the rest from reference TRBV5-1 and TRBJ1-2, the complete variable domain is KAGVTQTPRYLIKTRGQQVTLSCSPISGHRSVSWYQQTPGQGLQFLFEYFSETQRNKGNFPGRFSGRQFSNSRSEMNVSTLELGDSALYLCASSLGGQGNYGYTFGSGTRLTVV.

The DNA of the CDR3 is TGTGCCAGCAGCCCCAACCGCGGACTAGCGGGGGAAGAGACCCAGTACTTC. It yields the protein CASSPNRGLAGEETQYF. The chain recombines TRBV7-2 with TRBJ2-5; 13 bases map to TRBD2. Germline CDR1 reads SGHTA; CDR2 reads FQGNSA. The junction had 9 bases not matched to a gene; V was cut back by 5 bases and J by 3 bases. The CDR3 extends over 17 amino acids.

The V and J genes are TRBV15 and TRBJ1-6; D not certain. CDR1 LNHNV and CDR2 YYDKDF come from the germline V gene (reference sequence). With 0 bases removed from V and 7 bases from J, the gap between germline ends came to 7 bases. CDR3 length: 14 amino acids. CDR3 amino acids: CATSRDPGNSPLHF. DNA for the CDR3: TGTGCCACCAGCAGAGATCCGGGGAATTCACCCCTCCACTTT.